These 25 T cell receptor beta chains originate from one sample sequenced in a study of blood T cell repertoires in COVID-19. Sequencing used immunoSEQ multiplex PCR; TCRdb keeps in-frame clones, though not all of them. The sample holds fewer than 300,000 clones, 75% to 90% seen once. Sequenced input: peripheral blood. The origin of the receptors is a human donor in a cohort sampled during active COVID-19.

This chain uses TRBV29-1 with TRBJ1-2, with TRBD1 as a possible D gene (6 bases). CDR1 and CDR2 from the germline V gene are SQVTM and ANQGSEA. V lost 4 bases and J 5 bases, leaving 11 bases between the germline ends. The CDR3 spans 12 residues. The CDR3 spells CSVVNQGYGYTF. CDR3 in DNA: TGCAGCGTTGTGAATCAGGGGTATGGCTACACCTTC.

With respect to this clone: In the same sample, other DNA sequences code for this CDR3. The rearrangement uses TRBV10-2 and TRBJ2-3; TRBD2 agrees at 8 bases. The J segment lost 3 bases and the V segment lost 0 bases, leaving 5 bases of the junction unmatched. Per the germline V gene, CDR1 is WSHSY and CDR2 is SAAADI. The CDR3 contains 16 residues. The CDR3 nucleotides read TGCGCCAGCAGTGAGTCGATGGGACTAGGGACAGATACGCAGTATTTT. This sequence encodes CASSESMGLGTDTQYF.

This rearrangement joins TRBV27 to TRBJ1-1, with 7 bases lining up with TRBD1. Germline V gene data show CDR1 as MNHEY and CDR2 as SMNVEV (reference sequence). The CDR3 sequence is 16 residues long. J gave up 3 bases and V 8 bases, and 15 bases lay outside the gene matches. This chain's CDR3 is CASSPQIGRGDTEAFF. CDR3 in DNA: TGTGCCAGCTCACCGCAAATAGGCAGGGGGGACACTGAAGCTTTCTTT.

The rearrangement uses TRBV4-2 and TRBJ2-5; 8 bases agree with TRBD2. From germline, CDR1 is LGHNA and CDR2 YNFKEQ. The V and J ends lost 2 bases and 1 base, in that order; junction bases with no gene match: 9. The CDR3 has 17 amino acids. The CDR3 is CASSQHGDSGVQETQYF. As DNA, the CDR3 is TGTGCCAGCAGCCAACATGGGGATAGCGGGGTCCAAGAGACCCAGTACTTC.

The chain joins TRBV19 to TRBJ2-7, with TRBD2 matching 13 bases. CDR3 length equals 15 residues. Germline V gene sequence: CDR1 LNHDA, CDR2 SQIVND (reference sequence). The V gene end was trimmed by 5 bases and the J gene end by 6 bases; junction bases not matched to a gene: 7. DNA for the CDR3: TGTGCCAGTAGTGTTGGACTAGCGGGAGTAAGCGAGCAGTACTTC. Its translation is CASSVGLAGVSEQYF.

This clone has only one observation. This chain joins TRBV19 and TRBJ2-6; D is ambiguous. The germline CDR1 and CDR2 sequences are LNHDA and SQIVND (reference sequence). V lost 4 bases and J lost 3, with 25 bases in between. CDR3 size: 20 residues. In DNA form, the CDR3 reads TGTGCCAGTAGTACGACTCGGATAGGTTTCGCTATTGGTGGGGCCAACGTCCTGACTTTC. Encoded protein: CASSTTRIGFAIGGANVLTF.

The genes are TRBV2 and TRBJ2-1; 7 positions match TRBD2. The CDR3 is 15 residues long. J gave up 9 bases and V 6 bases, and 14 bases lay outside the gene matches. The germline CDR1 and CDR2 sequences are SNHLY and FYNNEI. CDR3 in DNA: TGTGCCAGCAGGTCCCAGGGAGCGGGATCGGGTGAGCAGTTCTTC. Translated, it gives CASRSQGAGSGEQFF.

V gene TRBV4-1 combines with J gene TRBJ2-7; 7 bases line up with TRBD2. The J segment lost 7 bases and the V segment lost 1 base, leaving 7 bases of the junction unmatched. This CDR3 is 14 amino acids long. Germline CDR1 reads MGHRA; CDR2 reads YSYEKL. CDR3 sequence reads: CASSQGAGAVEQYF. The CDR3 nucleotides read TGCGCCAGCAGCCAAGGGGCGGGAGCGGTAGAGCAGTACTTC.

This clone was detected only a few times. This chain connects TRBV27 to TRBJ2-7; TRBD1 matches 8 bases. Germline V CDR1 and CDR2: MNHEY, SMNVEV (reference sequence). This CDR3 is 18 amino acids long. Germline trimming cut 6 bases from V and 0 bases from J; bases unmatched to any gene: 16. The CDR3 region is CASRPRGQWSLSSYEQYF. The DNA for the CDR3 is TGTGCCAGCAGGCCCAGGGGGCAATGGTCGTTAAGCTCCTACGAGCAGTACTTC.

The genes are TRBV28 and TRBJ2-7; TRBD1 matches at 8 bases. The germline V gene encodes CDR1 MDHEN and CDR2 SYDVKM. Trimming took 3 bases from V and 2 from J; bases not matched to a gene: 9. CDR3 length: 16 amino acids. The chain's CDR3 is CASSLPGAGGTYEQYF. The CDR3 nucleotides read TGTGCCAGCAGTTTGCCTGGGGCAGGGGGCACCTACGAGCAGTACTTC.

This clone was counted once. This rearrangement joins TRBV18 to TRBJ2-1; 10 nucleotides line up with TRBD2. In germline, CDR1 is KGHSH, CDR2 LQKENI. The CDR3 consists of 16 residues. V shed 5 bases and J 7 bases; nucleotides not matched to a gene: 11. This CDR3 reads CASSTKSSGSGNEQFF. The CDR3 DNA reads as TGTGCCAGCTCAACGAAGTCTAGCGGGAGTGGGAATGAGCAGTTCTTC.

V and J are TRBV27 and TRBJ1-2; D unclear. The CDR3 sequence is 14 residues long. Germline values: CDR1 MNHEY, CDR2 SMNVEV (reference sequence). V dropped 5 bases and J dropped 5 bases, with 15 bases sitting between them. CDR3 loop: CASSLVGRRYGYTF. The CDR3 coding sequence is TGTGCCAGCAGTCTTGTGGGTCGGAGATATGGCTACACCTTC.

V is TRBV6-4 and J is TRBJ2-2, with 7 bases identical to TRBD2. The CDR3 spans 17 residues. V gave up 6 bases and J gave up 4 bases; unmatched junction bases: 14. Germline V lookup: CDR1 MRHNA, CDR2 SNTAGT. The CDR3 bases are TGTGCCAGCAGGGTACCCTGGGCTAGCGGATTCACCGGGGAGCTGTTTTTT. Its translation is CASRVPWASGFTGELFF.

The sample holds many counts of this clone. The V gene is TRBV11-2, the J gene TRBJ2-7; the D gene is possibly TRBD2 (5 bases). The V end lost 6 bases, the J end lost 5 bases, and 17 bases lay between the germline ends. CDR1 SGHAT and CDR2 FQNNGV come from the germline V gene. This CDR3 contains 14 residues. The CDR3 DNA follows: TGTGCCAGCAGTCCTCGAACGGGGAACGACGAGCAGTACTTC. Protein sequence: CASSPRTGNDEQYF.

The chain combines TRBV5-1 with TRBJ2-1; D may be TRBD2 (7 bases). The CDR3 is made up of 13 amino acids. CDR1 and CDR2 (germline): SGHRS, YFSETQ. V gave up 2 bases and J gave up 8 bases, with 11 bases separating them. CDR3 loop: CASSFWEGDEQFF. In DNA form, the CDR3 reads TGCGCCAGCAGCTTCTGGGAGGGGGATGAGCAGTTCTTC.

The chain joins TRBV28 to TRBJ2-5, with no clear D. This CDR3 region has 13 residues. Trimming shortened V by 5 bases and J by 1 base, and 8 bases separated the two germline ends. In germline, CDR1 is MDHEN, CDR2 SYDVKM. The CDR3 is CASSGLVQETQYF. The CDR3 DNA follows: TGTGCCAGCAGTGGCTTGGTCCAAGAGACCCAGTACTTC.

CDR3 nucleotides: TGTGCCAGCAGTCCGATAGGTCCCTTGGGCGCCCTCCACTTT. It encodes CASSPIGPLGALHF. J is TRBJ1-6 and V is TRBV6-2 or TRBV6-3; D is uncertain. Trimming removed 5 bases from V and 14 bases from J, with 19 bases in between. Germline V CDR1 and CDR2: MNHEY, SVGEGT. The CDR3 spans 14 residues.

The chain uses TRBV4-2 and TRBJ2-7; D unresolved. Germline-derived CDR1 and CDR2 are LGHNA and YNFKEQ. Trimming pared 1 base from V and 3 bases from J, leaving 10 bases between. The CDR3 sequence is 14 residues long. The CDR3 nucleotides read TGTGCCAGCAGCCAAGTCGGCAGCGACTACGAGCAGTACTTC. Amino acids: CASSQVGSDYEQYF.

This chain links TRBV19 with TRBJ2-1; D call uncertain. The CDR3 has 12 amino acids. Germline V lookup: CDR1 LNHDA, CDR2 SQIVND (reference sequence). V lost 5 bases and J 3 bases, leaving 5 bases between the germline ends. The CDR3 bases are TGTGCCAGTAGTCCACACTACAATGAGCAGTTCTTC. This encodes CASSPHYNEQFF.

The J gene is TRBJ1-6, the V gene TRBV4-2, with a possible D match to TRBD1 (5 bases). The CDR3 covers 16 residues. V shed 3 bases and J shed 7 bases, with 16 bases lying between them. Per germline, CDR1 LGHNA and CDR2 YNFKEQ. CDR3 region: CASSQTGGVGNSPLHF. The DNA for the CDR3 is TGTGCCAGCAGCCAGACCGGAGGGGTAGGGAATTCACCCCTCCACTTT.

This clone has a handful of counts. The chain recombines TRBV2 with TRBJ2-1; TRBD2 aligns across 7 bases. J gave up 0 bases and V 4 bases, and 15 bases lay outside the gene matches. The CDR3 loop spans 19 amino acids. Germline assignment: CDR1 SNHLY and CDR2 FYNNEI. In DNA form, the CDR3 reads TGTGCCAGCAGTGTTGGCAAGGCGGGGGTTTCTAGCTCCTACAATGAGCAGTTCTTC. This encodes CASSVGKAGVSSSYNEQFF. Based on the CDR3 plus reference TRBV2 and TRBJ2-1, the full variable domain is EPEVTQTPSHQVTQMGQEVILRCVPISNHLYFYWYRQILGQKVEFLVSFYNNEISEKSEIFDDQFSVERPDGSNFTLKIRSTKLEDSAMYFCASSVGKAGVSSSYNEQFFGPGTRLTVL.

The chain uses TRBV20-1 and TRBJ2-3; the match to TRBD2 covers 10 bases. Germline-derived CDR1 and CDR2 are DFQATT and SNEGSKA (reference sequence). CDR3 length: 17 residues. V shed 3 bases, J shed 3 bases, and the junction held 12 bases outside the gene matches. CDR3 region: CSASRSGRALTTDTQYF. DNA for the CDR3: TGCAGTGCTAGTAGAAGCGGGAGGGCCTTGACTACAGATACGCAGTATTTT.

The V gene is TRBV5-1, the J gene TRBJ1-2, with D possibly TRBD1 on 5 matching bases. The ends were cut back, 4 bases at V and 6 bases at J, with 19 bases in the middle. The germline V gene encodes CDR1 SGHRS and CDR2 YFSETQ. The CDR3 loop spans 15 amino acids. The CDR3: CASSPGLPDGNGYTF. As DNA, the CDR3 is TGCGCCAGCAGCCCGGGACTCCCCGATGGAAATGGCTACACCTTC. Drawing the rest from reference TRBV5-1 and TRBJ1-2, the complete variable domain is KAGVTQTPRYLIKTRGQQVTLSCSPISGHRSVSWYQQTPGQGLQFLFEYFSETQRNKGNFPGRFSGRQFSNSRSEMNVSTLELGDSALYLCASSPGLPDGNGYTFGSGTRLTVV.

Here the CDR3 reads CASSRIGSGETQYF. CDR3 sequence (DNA): TGTGCCAGCAGCCGCATCGGGTCGGGTGAGACCCAGTACTTC. The chain joins TRBV3-1 (or the pseudogene TRBV3-2) to TRBJ2-5; D gene unclear. V lost 4 bases to trimming and J lost 5 bases, with 14 bases between them. Germline CDR1 is LGHDT and CDR2 is YNNKEL (reference sequence). The CDR3 has 14 residues.

V usage is TRBV10-1 and J usage is TRBJ2-7; 9 bases agree with TRBD2. The CDR3 contains 15 residues. In germline, CDR1 is WNHNN, CDR2 SYGVQD (reference sequence). V was pared by 8 bases and J by 6 bases, with 14 bases of the junction left unmatched. CDR3 region: CASGDLRGGFGEQYF. CDR3 nucleotides: TGCGCCAGCGGGGATTTGCGGGGGGGGTTCGGCGAGCAGTACTTC.